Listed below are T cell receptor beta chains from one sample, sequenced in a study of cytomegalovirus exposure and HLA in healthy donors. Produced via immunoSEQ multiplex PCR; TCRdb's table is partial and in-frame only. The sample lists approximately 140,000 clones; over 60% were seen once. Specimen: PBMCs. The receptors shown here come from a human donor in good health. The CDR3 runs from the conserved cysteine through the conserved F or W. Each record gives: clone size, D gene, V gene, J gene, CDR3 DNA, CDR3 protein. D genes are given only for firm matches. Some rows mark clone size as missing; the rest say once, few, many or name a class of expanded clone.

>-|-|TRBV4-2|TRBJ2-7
TGTGCCAGCAGCCAAGAGTCGGCAGGGGTATTGTACGAGCAGTACTTC
CASSQESAGVLYEQYF
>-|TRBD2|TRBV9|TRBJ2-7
TGTGCCAGCAGCGTAGATTTAGCGGGGTCCTACGAGCAGTACTTC
CASSVDLAGSYEQYF
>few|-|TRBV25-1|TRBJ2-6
TGTGCCAGCAGTGAAAGCAGGCCCTCTGGGGCCAACGTCCTGACTTTC
CASSESRPSGANVLTF
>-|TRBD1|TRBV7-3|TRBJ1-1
TGTGCCAGCAGCTTAAAGGGGGGACAGGCCCACACTGAAGCTTTCTTT
CASSLKGGQAHTEAFF
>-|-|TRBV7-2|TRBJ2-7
TGTGCCAGCAGCCCCTCCTACGAGCAGTACTTC
CASSPSYEQYF
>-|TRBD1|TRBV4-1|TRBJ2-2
TGCGCCAGCAACAGGGGTACCGGGGAGCTGTTTTTT
CASNRGTGELFF
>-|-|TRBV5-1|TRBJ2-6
TGCGCCAGCAGTATGATTACATCTGGGGCCAACGTCCTGACTTTC
CASSMITSGANVLTF
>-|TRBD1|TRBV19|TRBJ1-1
TGTGCCAGTAGACCGGGACAGGCAGCGAACACTGAAGCTTTCTTT
CASRPGQAANTEAFF
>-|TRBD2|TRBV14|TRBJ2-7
TGTGCCAGCAGCCAAGAACCGGGACTAGCGGATTACGAGCAGTACTTC
CASSQEPGLADYEQYF
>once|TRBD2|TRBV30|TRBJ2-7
TGTGCCTGGACAAGGAAACTAGCGGGCCTTACCTACGAGCAGTACTTC
CAWTRKLAGLTYEQYF
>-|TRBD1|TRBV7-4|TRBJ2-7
TGTGCCAGCAGCCTGGACAGGAGAGCCTACGAGCAGTACTTC
CASSLDRRAYEQYF
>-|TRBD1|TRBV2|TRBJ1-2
TGTGCCAGCAGTGAAGTCCCCAGGGGGAGGTATGGCTACACCTTC
CASSEVPRGRYGYTF
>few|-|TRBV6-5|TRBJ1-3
TGTGCCAGCAGCCGCAGCTCTGGAAACACCATATATTTT
CASSRSSGNTIYF
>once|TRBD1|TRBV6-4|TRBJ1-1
TGTGCCAGCAGGCGCGACAGGGGGCAAGCTGAAGCTTTCTTT
CASRRDRGQAEAFF
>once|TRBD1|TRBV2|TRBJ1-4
TGTGCCAGCAGTGAGTTTCTGGGACAGAGAAATGAAAAACTGTTTTTT
CASSEFLGQRNEKLFF
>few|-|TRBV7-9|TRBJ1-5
TGTGCCAGCAGCTTATCAGGGGGCAATCAGCCCCAGCATTTT
CASSLSGGNQPQHF
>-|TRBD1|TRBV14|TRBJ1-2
TGTGCCAGCAGCCAAGATTTACGACAGGGCTATGGCTACACCTTC
CASSQDLRQGYGYTF
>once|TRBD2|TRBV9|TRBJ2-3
TGTGCCAGCAGCCAGCCGCGGGGGTTAGATACGCAGTATTTT
CASSQPRGLDTQYF
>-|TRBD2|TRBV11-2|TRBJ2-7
TGTGCCAGCAGCTCAACTAGCGGGAGGGGCCCCTACGAGCAGTACTTC
CASSSTSGRGPYEQYF
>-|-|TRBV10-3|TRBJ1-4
TGTGCCATCAGTGAGTACAGGGTAACTAATGAAAAACTGTTTTTT
CAISEYRVTNEKLFF
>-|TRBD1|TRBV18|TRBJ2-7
TGTGCCAGCTCACCCACCCGTTTGGACAGGGGGCACGAGCAGTACTTC
CASSPTRLDRGHEQYF
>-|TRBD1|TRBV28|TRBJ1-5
TGTGCCAGCAGGCAGGGACAGTTTTATAGCAATCAGCCCCAGCATTTT
CASRQGQFYSNQPQHF
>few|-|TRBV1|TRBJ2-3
TGCACCAGCAACCGCGGACTAGCGGGAGGGTGGGATACGCAGTATTTT
CTSNRGLAGGWDTQYF
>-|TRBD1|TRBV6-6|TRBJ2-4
TGTGCCAGCAGGCTCGACAGGGGTTCACACATTCAGTACTTC
CASRLDRGSHIQYF
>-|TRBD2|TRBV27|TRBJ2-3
TGTGCCAGCAGAAATCGACTAGCGGCCCCCTCAGATACGCAGTATTTT
CASRNRLAAPSDTQYF
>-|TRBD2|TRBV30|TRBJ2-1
TGTGCCTGGAGTGTACTTGGCGGGAGATGGAATGAGCAGTTCTTC
CAWSVLGGRWNEQFF
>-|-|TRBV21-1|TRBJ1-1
TGTGCCAGCAGCAAAGATGAAGAAGGGGGCTGGACTGAAGCTTTCTTT
CASSKDEEGGWTEAFF
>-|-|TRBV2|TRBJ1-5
TGTGCCAGCAGTGATAGGGGCTGGAATCAGCCCCAGCATTTT
CASSDRGWNQPQHF
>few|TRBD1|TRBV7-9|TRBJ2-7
TGTGCCAGCAGCTCCGCCTCGATAGGACAGGGATCCTACGAGCAGTACTTC
CASSSASIGQGSYEQYF
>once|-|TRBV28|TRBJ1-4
TGTGCCAGTCGTCCTACCCGGGTGGCGGCTAATGAAAAACTGTTTTTT
CASRPTRVAANEKLFF
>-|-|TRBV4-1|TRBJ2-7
TGCGCCAGCAGCCAAGGGGCCGGCGAGCAGTACTTC
CASSQGAGEQYF
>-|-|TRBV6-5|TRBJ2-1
TGTGCCAGCAGTTCGCGGACAGCATACAATGAGCAGTTCTTC
CASSSRTAYNEQFF
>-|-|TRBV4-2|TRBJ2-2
TGTGCCAGCAGCCAAGGAGGGGGCGGGGACACCGGGGAGCTGTTTTTT
CASSQGGGGDTGELFF
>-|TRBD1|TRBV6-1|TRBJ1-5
TGTGCCAGCAGCGCGGACAGGGACAATCAGCCCCAGCATTTT
CASSADRDNQPQHF
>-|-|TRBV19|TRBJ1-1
TGTGCCAGTAGGGTGGATGGGATGAGGGCTGAAGCTTTCTTT
CASRVDGMRAEAFF
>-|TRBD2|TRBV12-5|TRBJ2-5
TGTGCTAGTGGTTTGGATCGCCCAAAGACTAGCGGGAGGGAAGAACAAGAGACCCAGTACTTC
CASGLDRPKTSGREEQETQYF
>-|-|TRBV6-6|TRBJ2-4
TGTGCCAGCAGTCTCAACGGAGTAGGTAACATTCAGTACTTC
CASSLNGVGNIQYF
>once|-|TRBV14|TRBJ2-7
TGTGCCAGCGCTTCCGCGAGCTCCTACGAGCAGTACTTC
CASASASSYEQYF
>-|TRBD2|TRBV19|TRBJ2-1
TGTGCCAGTAGTATAGGGGGCGGGGGACGCGCCTACAATGAGCAGTTCTTC
CASSIGGGGRAYNEQFF
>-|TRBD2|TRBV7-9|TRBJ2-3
TGTGCCAGCAGCCGGGACTACGACACAGATACGCAGTATTTT
CASSRDYDTDTQYF
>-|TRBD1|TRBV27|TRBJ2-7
TGTGCCAGCAGTTCTACAGGGGTGATGGTTGGCGAGCAGTACTTC
CASSSTGVMVGEQYF
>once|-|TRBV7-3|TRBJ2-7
TGTGCCAGCAGCTTGACAGCGAGCTCCTACGAGCAGTACTTC
CASSLTASSYEQYF
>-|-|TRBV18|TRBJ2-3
TGTGCCAGCTCATCGACAGTGGGTGGGGATACGCAGTATTTT
CASSSTVGGDTQYF
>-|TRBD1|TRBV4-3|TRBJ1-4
TGCGCCAGCAGCCTTTCCCCAGGGGGTAATGAAAAACTGTTTTTT
CASSLSPGGNEKLFF
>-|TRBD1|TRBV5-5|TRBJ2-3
TGTGCCAGCAGCTTGGGTGTATGGACAGGGCTTAGCACAGATACGCAGTATTTT
CASSLGVWTGLSTDTQYF
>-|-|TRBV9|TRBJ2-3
TGTGCCAGCAGCGAGACTAGTCCCGGCACAGATACGCAGTATTTT
CASSETSPGTDTQYF
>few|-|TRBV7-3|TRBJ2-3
TGTGCCAGTTCGGGGGGCCCTCCAACAGATACGCAGTATTTT
CASSGGPPTDTQYF
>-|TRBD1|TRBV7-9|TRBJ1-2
TGTGCCAGCAGCTTAGGGGACAGGGAAAACTATGGCTACACCTTC
CASSLGDRENYGYTF
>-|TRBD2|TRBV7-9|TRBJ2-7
TGTGCCAGCAGTCCCCGCGGGGGGCCGGGGTACGAGCAGTACTTC
CASSPRGGPGYEQYF
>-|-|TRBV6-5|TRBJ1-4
TGTGCCAGCGGATCTCGGGGGGCGGAAAAACTGTTTTTT
CASGSRGAEKLFF
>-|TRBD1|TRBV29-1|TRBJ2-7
TGCAGCGCCACCGGGTCGGGACAGGGGAGAGGCGAGCAGTACTTC
CSATGSGQGRGEQYF
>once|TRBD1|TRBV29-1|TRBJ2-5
TGCAGCGTTGTACAGGGGGTGAGAGAGACCCAGTACTTC
CSVVQGVRETQYF
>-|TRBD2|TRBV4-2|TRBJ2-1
TGTGCCAGCAGCGAAGAGGGACTAGCGGGAGGGCAATTGTACAATGAGCAGTTCTTC
CASSEEGLAGGQLYNEQFF